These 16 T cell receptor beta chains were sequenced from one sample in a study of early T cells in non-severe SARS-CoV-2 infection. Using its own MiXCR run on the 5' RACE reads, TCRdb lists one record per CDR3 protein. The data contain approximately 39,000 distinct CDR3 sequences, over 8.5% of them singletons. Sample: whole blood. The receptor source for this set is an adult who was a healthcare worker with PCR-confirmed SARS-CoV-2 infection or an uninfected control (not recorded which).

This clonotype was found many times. CDR3 coding DNA: TGTGCCAGCAGCCGGGTCACAGATACGCAGTATTTT. Its protein product is CASSRVTDTQYF. The rearrangement links TRBV7-2 to TRBJ2-3; D gene ambiguous. V was trimmed by 5 bases and J by 2 bases, leaving 5 bases between them. CDR3 length: 12 residues. CDR1 is SGHTA, CDR2 FQGNSA, per germline.

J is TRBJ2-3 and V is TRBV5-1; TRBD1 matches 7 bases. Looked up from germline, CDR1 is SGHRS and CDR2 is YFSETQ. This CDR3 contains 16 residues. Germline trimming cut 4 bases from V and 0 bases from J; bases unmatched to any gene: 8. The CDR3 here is CASSPLTGSSTDTQYF. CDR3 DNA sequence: TGCGCCAGCAGCCCGCTGACAGGGTCCAGCACAGATACGCAGTATTTT.

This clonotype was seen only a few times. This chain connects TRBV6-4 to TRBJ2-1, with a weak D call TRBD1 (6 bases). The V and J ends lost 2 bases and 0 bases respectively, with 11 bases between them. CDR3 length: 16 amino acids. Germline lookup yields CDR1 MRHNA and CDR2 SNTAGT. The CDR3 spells CASSDMGASSYNEQFF. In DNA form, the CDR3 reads TGTGCCAGCAGTGACATGGGGGCAAGCTCCTACAATGAGCAGTTCTTC.

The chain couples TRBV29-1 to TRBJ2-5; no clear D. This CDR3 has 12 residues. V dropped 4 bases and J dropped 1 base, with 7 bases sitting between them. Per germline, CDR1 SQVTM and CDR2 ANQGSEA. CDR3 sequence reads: CSVVQTQETQYF. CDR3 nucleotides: TGCAGCGTTGTGCAGACCCAAGAGACCCAGTACTTC. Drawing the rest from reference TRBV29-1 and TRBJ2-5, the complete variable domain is SAVISQKPSRDICQRGTSLTIQCQVDSQVTMMFWYRQQPGQSLTLIATANQGSEATYESGFVIDKFPISRPNLTFSTLTVSNMSPEDSSIYLCSVVQTQETQYFGPGTRLLVL.

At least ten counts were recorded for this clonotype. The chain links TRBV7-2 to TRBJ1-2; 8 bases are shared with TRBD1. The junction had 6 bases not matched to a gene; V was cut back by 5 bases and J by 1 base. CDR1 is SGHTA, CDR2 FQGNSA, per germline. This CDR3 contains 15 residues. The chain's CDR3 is CASSPQGAHNYGYTF. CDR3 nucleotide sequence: TGTGCCAGCAGCCCCCAGGGGGCGCATAACTATGGCTACACCTTC.

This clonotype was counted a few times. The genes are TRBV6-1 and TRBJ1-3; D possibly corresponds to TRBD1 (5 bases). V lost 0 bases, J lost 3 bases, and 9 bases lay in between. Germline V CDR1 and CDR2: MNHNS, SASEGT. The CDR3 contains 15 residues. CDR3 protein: CASSEALGLGNTIYF. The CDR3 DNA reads TGTGCCAGCAGTGAAGCGCTGGGGCTTGGAAACACCATATATTTT.

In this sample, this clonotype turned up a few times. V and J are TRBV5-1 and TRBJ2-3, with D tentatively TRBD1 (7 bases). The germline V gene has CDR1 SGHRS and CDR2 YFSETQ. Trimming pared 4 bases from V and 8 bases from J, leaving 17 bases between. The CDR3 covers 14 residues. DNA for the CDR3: TGCGCCAGCAGCCCCGGGACAGCCGGGGGTACGCAGTATTTT. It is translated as CASSPGTAGGTQYF.

The DNA of the CDR3 is TGTGCCAGCAGTTCGATTAGCGGGGGCACAGATACGCAGTATTTT. This codes for CASSSISGGTDTQYF. This chain joins TRBV28 and TRBJ2-3, with TRBD2 matching 8 bases. The CDR3 sequence is 15 residues long. V was pared by 4 bases and J by 1 base, with 4 bases of the junction left unmatched. Germline V gives CDR1 MDHEN, CDR2 SYDVKM. Looking up the rest from reference TRBV28 and TRBJ2-3 gives the full variable domain: DVKVTQSSRYLVKRTGEKVFLECVQDMDHENMFWYRQDPGLGLRLIYFSYDVKMKEKGDIPEGYSVSREKKERFSLILESASTNQTSMYLCASSSISGGTDTQYFGPGTRLTVL.

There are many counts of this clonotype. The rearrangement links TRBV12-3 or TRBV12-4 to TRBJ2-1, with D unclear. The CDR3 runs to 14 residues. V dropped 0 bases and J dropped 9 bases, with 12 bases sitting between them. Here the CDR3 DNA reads TGTGCCAGCAGTTTAGCGGAGCTGTCGGTTGAGCAGTTCTTC. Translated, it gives CASSLAELSVEQFF.

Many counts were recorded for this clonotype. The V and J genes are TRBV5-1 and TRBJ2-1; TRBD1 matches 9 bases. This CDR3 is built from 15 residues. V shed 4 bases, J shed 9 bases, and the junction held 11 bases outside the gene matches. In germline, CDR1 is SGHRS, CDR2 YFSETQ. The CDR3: CASSLRQGEVAEQFF. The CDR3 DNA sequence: TGCGCCAGCAGCCTAAGACAGGGGGAGGTCGCTGAGCAGTTCTTC.

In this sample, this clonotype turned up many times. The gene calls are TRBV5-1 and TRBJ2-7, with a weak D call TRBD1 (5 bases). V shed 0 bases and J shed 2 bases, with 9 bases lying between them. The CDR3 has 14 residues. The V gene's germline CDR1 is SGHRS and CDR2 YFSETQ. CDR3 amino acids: CASSLAGSAYEQYF. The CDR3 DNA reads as TGCGCCAGCAGCTTGGCAGGGTCCGCCTACGAGCAGTACTTC.

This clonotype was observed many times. The chain's CDR3 is CSARADGPQHF. The CDR3 region has the DNA TGCAGTGCTAGAGCTGACGGGCCCCAGCATTTT. The chain recombines TRBV20-1 with TRBJ1-5; D uncertain. CDR3 length equals 11 residues. V lost 1 base and J 9 bases, leaving 7 bases between the germline ends. Germline V lookup: CDR1 DFQATT, CDR2 SNEGSKA (reference sequence).

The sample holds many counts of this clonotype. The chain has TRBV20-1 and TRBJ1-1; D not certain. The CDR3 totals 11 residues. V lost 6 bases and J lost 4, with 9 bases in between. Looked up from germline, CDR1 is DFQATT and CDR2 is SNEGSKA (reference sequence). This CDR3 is CSAPLATEAFF. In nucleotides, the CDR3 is TGCAGTGCCCCGTTGGCCACTGAAGCTTTCTTT.

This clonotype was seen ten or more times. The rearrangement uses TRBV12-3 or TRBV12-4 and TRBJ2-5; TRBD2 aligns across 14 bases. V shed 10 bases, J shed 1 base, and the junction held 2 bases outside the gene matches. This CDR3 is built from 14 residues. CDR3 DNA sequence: TGTGCCACCGGACTAGCGGGGGGCCAAGAGACCCAGTACTTC. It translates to CATGLAGGQETQYF.

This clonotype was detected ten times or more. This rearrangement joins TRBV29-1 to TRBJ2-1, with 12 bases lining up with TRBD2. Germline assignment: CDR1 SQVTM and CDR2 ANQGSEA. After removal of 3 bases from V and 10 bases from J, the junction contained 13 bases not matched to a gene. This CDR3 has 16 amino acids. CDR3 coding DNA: TGCAGCGTTGATTACATGGCTAGCGGGGGGGCATGGGAGCAGTTCTTC. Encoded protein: CSVDYMASGGAWEQFF.

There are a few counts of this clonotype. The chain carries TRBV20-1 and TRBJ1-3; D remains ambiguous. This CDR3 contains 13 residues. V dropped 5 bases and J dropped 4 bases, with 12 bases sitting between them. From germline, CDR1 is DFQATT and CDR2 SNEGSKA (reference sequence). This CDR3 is CSASNNRGNTIYF. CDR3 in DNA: TGCAGTGCTTCAAATAATCGGGGAAACACCATATATTTT.